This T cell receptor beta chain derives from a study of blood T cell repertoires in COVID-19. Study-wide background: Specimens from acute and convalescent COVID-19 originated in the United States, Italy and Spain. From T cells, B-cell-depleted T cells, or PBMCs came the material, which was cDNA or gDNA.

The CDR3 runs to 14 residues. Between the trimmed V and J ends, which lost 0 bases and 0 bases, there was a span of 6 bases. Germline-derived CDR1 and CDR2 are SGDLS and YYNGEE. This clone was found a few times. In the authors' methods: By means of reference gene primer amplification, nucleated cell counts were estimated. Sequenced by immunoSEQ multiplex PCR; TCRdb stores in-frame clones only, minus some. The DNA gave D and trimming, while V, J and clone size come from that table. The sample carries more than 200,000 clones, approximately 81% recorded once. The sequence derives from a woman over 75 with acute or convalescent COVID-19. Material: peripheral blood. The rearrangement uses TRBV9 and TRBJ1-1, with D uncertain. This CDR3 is CASSVAPMNTEAFF. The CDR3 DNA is TGTGCCAGCAGCGTAGCCCCCATGAACACTGAAGCTTTCTTT.